The 17 T cell receptor beta chains listed next were all sequenced from one sample in a study of beta chain features in type 1 diabetes. Every bit of the isolated RNA underwent reverse transcription, so sequencing read expressed TCRB transcripts. Profiling relied on immunoSEQ multiplex PCR, and the TCRdb table lists in-frame clones only, not all of them. The table has about half a million clones, approximately 28% seen once. The sequencing sample was made of naive CD4+ T cells from blood. These receptors originate from a man younger than 35 in good health.

V usage is TRBV7-2 and J usage is TRBJ2-7, with D possibly being TRBD1 or TRBD2 (5 bases each). Germline CDR1 is SGHTA and CDR2 is FQGNSA. This CDR3 region has 14 residues. V shed 3 bases and J shed 3 bases, with 12 bases lying between them. The CDR3 coding sequence is TGTGCCAGCAGCTTTATTACAGGAGGCTACGAGCAGTACTTC. This translates into CASSFITGGYEQYF. Supplemented by reference TRBV7-2 and TRBJ2-7, the full variable domain reads GAGVSQSPSNKVTEKGKDVELRCDPISGHTALYWYRQSLGQGLEFLIYFQGNSAPDKSGLPSDRFSAERTGGSVSTLTIQRTQQEDSAVYLCASSFITGGYEQYFGPGTRLTVT.

The gene calls are TRBV5-4 and TRBJ2-5; possibly TRBD2 for D (5 bases). V shed 2 bases and J shed 9 bases, with 20 bases lying between them. There are 15 residues in the CDR3. Germline V lookup: CDR1 SGHNT, CDR2 YYREEE (reference sequence). The CDR3 bases are TGTGCCAGCAGCTTCGAACCGACAAGCCCGGAGGCCCAGTACTTC. This translates into CASSFEPTSPEAQYF.

The V gene is TRBV30, the J gene TRBJ2-1; D is unresolved. Trimming took 2 bases from V and 8 from J, leaving 16 bases between them. Germline CDR1 GTSNPN, CDR2 SVGIG (reference sequence). There are 14 residues in the CDR3. CDR3 in amino acids: CAWSKGPVEDEQFF. The CDR3, as DNA: TGTGCCTGGAGTAAAGGGCCCGTCGAGGATGAGCAGTTCTTC.

This clone has a handful of counts. One end of the junction fails to match germline, which may point to a read error. The genes are TRBV30 and TRBJ1-5, with 12 bases that match TRBD1. The CDR3 is 15 amino acids. Germline CDR1 and CDR2: GTSNPN and SVGIG (reference sequence). The CDR3 sequence is CAWRAGTGGNQPQHF. As DNA, the CDR3 is TGTGCCTGGAGAGCCGGGACAGGGGGCAACCAGCCCCAGCATTTT.

The chain uses TRBV4-2 and TRBJ2-7, with TRBD2 identical over 10 bases. Germline CDR1 LGHNA, CDR2 YNFKEQ. This CDR3 is built from 18 residues. The ends lost 1 base at V and 5 bases at J; junction bases unmatched: 14. The CDR3 sequence is CASSQAGAGTSDIHEQYF. As DNA, the CDR3 is TGTGCCAGCAGCCAAGCGGGAGCCGGGACTAGCGATATCCACGAGCAGTACTTC.

This clone was seen a handful of times. The V gene is TRBV5-1, the J gene TRBJ2-7, with D tentatively TRBD1 or TRBD2 (5 bases each). Germline V gene sequence: CDR1 SGHRS, CDR2 YFSETQ. Between the trimmed V and J ends, which lost 1 base and 5 bases, there was a span of 10 bases. The CDR3 length is 13 residues. CDR3 bases: TGCGCCAGCAGCTTGCTCCAGGGAGACGAGCAGTACTTC. The encoded protein is CASSLLQGDEQYF.

Concerning this clone itself: Other DNA sequences in this sample translate to the same CDR3. The chain uses TRBV30 and TRBJ2-3; D gene ambiguous. Trimming took off 0 bases at V and 5 bases at J, with 6 bases between the two ends. The germline gives CDR1 GTSNPN, CDR2 SVGIG (reference sequence). The CDR3 is 12 residues long. The CDR3 is CAWSVGGDTQYF. The CDR3 DNA follows: TGTGCCTGGAGTGTAGGCGGAGATACGCAGTATTTT.

The chain uses TRBV12-5 and TRBJ2-1; no reliable D call. Trimming removed 2 bases from V and 4 bases from J, with 6 bases in between. This CDR3 region has 13 residues. Germline V lookup: CDR1 LGHNT, CDR2 FRNRAP. CDR3 residues: CASGLTEYNEQFF. The CDR3 coding sequence is TGTGCTAGTGGTTTGACAGAGTACAATGAGCAGTTCTTC.

This sequence joins TRBV5-4 and TRBJ2-3; no clear D. This CDR3 is 12 amino acids long. Looked up from germline, CDR1 is SGHNT and CDR2 is YYREEE (reference sequence). Trimming cost V 4 bases and J 6 bases, with 9 bases left between them. CDR3 in amino acids: CASSVRWDTQYF. CDR3 coding DNA: TGTGCCAGCAGCGTCAGATGGGATACGCAGTATTTT.

The chain combines TRBV7-9 with TRBJ2-7; D perhaps matches TRBD2 (5 bases). The germline V gene encodes CDR1 SEHNR and CDR2 FQNEAQ (reference sequence). The CDR3 covers 15 residues. The germline V and J ends were trimmed by 5 bases and 0 bases, with 14 bases remaining between them. This CDR3 is CASSLGVASSYEQYF. The CDR3 bases are TGTGCCAGCAGCCTCGGGGTCGCGAGCTCCTACGAGCAGTACTTC.

This clone was found a few times. This sequence joins TRBV5-1 and TRBJ2-6; D gene ambiguous. The CDR3 loop spans 14 amino acids. The germline V gene encodes CDR1 SGHRS and CDR2 YFSETQ. Deletions cut 3 bases from V and 0 bases from J, with 4 bases between. The CDR3 nucleotides read TGCGCCAGCAGCTCGTTCTCTGGGGCCAACGTCCTGACTTTC. This encodes CASSSFSGANVLTF.

The chain employs TRBV9 and TRBJ2-7; D is uncertain. This CDR3 is 15 amino acids long. The V end was cut by 2 bases, the J end by 0 bases, with 12 bases between. Germline CDR1 is SGDLS and CDR2 is YYNGEE. The CDR3: CASSVTWSHSYEQYF. Here the CDR3 DNA reads TGTGCCAGCAGCGTCACCTGGTCCCACTCCTACGAGCAGTACTTC.

For this clone: Within the sample, other DNA sequences also encode this same CDR3. This sequence joins TRBV9 and TRBJ2-3, with unresolved D. Looked up from germline, CDR1 is SGDLS and CDR2 is YYNGEE. This CDR3 has 13 amino acids. The ends were cut back, 0 bases at V and 2 bases at J, with 4 bases in the middle. The CDR3 sequence is CASSVDYTDTQYF. CDR3 coding DNA: TGTGCCAGCAGCGTAGACTACACAGATACGCAGTATTTT.

This clone was recorded once. This chain uses TRBV10-3 with TRBJ2-7; no clear D gene. V lost 0 bases and J lost 3, with 6 bases in between. This CDR3 region has 13 residues. Germline CDR1 reads ENHRY; CDR2 reads SYGVKD. The CDR3 DNA is TGTGCCATCAGTGAGTCAGACGACTACGAGCAGTACTTC. Translating gives CAISESDDYEQYF.

The chain employs TRBV28 and TRBJ1-5, with D possibly matching TRBD1 (5 bases). Per germline, CDR1 MDHEN and CDR2 SYDVKM. Trimming removed 3 bases from V and 5 bases from J, with 17 bases in between. The length of the CDR3 is 16 residues. CDR3 amino acids: CASSFRGRARDQPQHF. The CDR3 region has the DNA TGTGCCAGCAGTTTCCGCGGCCGGGCCAGGGATCAGCCCCAGCATTTT.

This clone was observed a few times. The rearrangement joins TRBV4-3 to TRBJ1-2; the D is unclear. CDR3 length equals 15 residues. Germline loops: CDR1 LGHNA, CDR2 YSLEER. V dropped 0 bases and J dropped 5 bases, with 13 bases sitting between them. The CDR3 region has the DNA TGCGCCAGCAGCCAAGATGATAGGGTTTGGTATGGCTACACCTTC. This translates into CASSQDDRVWYGYTF.

The chain carries TRBV28 and TRBJ2-1, with TRBD1 as a possible D gene (5 bases). The CDR3 contains 14 residues. The V gene's germline CDR1 is MDHEN and CDR2 SYDVKM. Deletions cut 4 bases from V and 5 bases from J, with 12 bases between. CDR3: CASSSPDRNNEQFF. The CDR3 nucleotides read TGTGCCAGCAGTTCCCCCGACAGAAACAATGAGCAGTTCTTC. Full variable domain (missing parts from reference TRBV28 and TRBJ2-1): DVKVTQSSRYLVKRTGEKVFLECVQDMDHENMFWYRQDPGLGLRLIYFSYDVKMKEKGDIPEGYSVSREKKERFSLILESASTNQTSMYLCASSSPDRNNEQFFGPGTRLTVL.